The present T cell receptor (beta chain) was sequenced within a study of blood T cell repertoires in COVID-19. Study details: Collection of acute and convalescent COVID-19 samples took place in the United States, Italy and Spain.

The germline CDR1 and CDR2 sequences are SGHNT and YENEEA. This CDR3 comprises 17 residues. Trimming removed 0 bases from V and 2 bases from J, with 11 bases in between. Libraries were prepared by immunoSEQ multiplex PCR; TCRdb keeps only in-frame clonotypes and omits some of them. Among approximately 350,000 clones, roughly 87% were seen once, and the ten largest hold almost 3%. The chain uses TRBV11-3 and TRBJ1-6; no firm D call. The source is a woman in her twenties or thirties who had recovered from COVID-19. The sample comprised PBMCs or T cells enriched from blood (not recorded which). CDR3 nucleotide sequence: TGTGCCAGCAGCTTAGATGGTGAGTCCCCCTATAATTCACCCCTCCACTTT. Its translation: CASSLDGESPYNSPLHF.